This TCR beta chain was obtained from a study of shared clonotypes between healthy human individuals. Across the whole study: The people who gave samples were a couple of women and three men aged 18 to 49. For every donor, three CD4 naive, three CD4 memory, two CD8 naive and one CD8 memory plates were used.

The assay ran at deep level. Libraries were prepared by immunoSEQ multiplex PCR; TCRdb keeps only in-frame clonotypes and omits some of them. The repertoire holds some 2,000,000 clones, with around 96% as singletons. Study-wide results and caveats: Only blood was sampled, and tissue TCR repertoires likely differ from blood ones.

Naive CD8 cells lacked CD45RO, underwent positive selection for CCR7 and left out terminally differentiated effector memory CD45RA+ cells. The CDR3 is 13 residues long. Germline CDR1 reads SSHAT; CDR2 reads FNYEAQ (reference sequence). On this clone: What it recognizes is unknown. The junction and the germline gene differ at one end; a read error may be behind it.

This TCR derives from a man aged 18 to 35 in good health. The sample consisted of naive CD8+ T cells sorted from blood. The chain has TRBV7-7 and TRBJ2-2; D could derive from TRBD1 or TRBD2 (5 bases each). DNA of the CDR3: TGTGCTAGCAGCCCCGCTGAGGGGGGGGAGCTGTTTTTT. Encoded protein: CASSPAEGGELFF.